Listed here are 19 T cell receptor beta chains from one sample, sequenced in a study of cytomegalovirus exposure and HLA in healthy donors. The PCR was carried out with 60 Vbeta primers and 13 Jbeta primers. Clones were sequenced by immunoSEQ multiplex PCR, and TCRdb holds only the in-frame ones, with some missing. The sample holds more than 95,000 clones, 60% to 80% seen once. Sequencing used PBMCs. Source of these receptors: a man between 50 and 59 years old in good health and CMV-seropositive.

DNA of the CDR3: TGTGCCAGTAGTATAGAACGGGGGCCCCAGCATTTT. Its protein is CASSIERGPQHF. The J gene is TRBJ1-5, the V gene TRBV19; D is unclear. There are 12 residues in the CDR3. V shed 0 bases and J shed 9 bases, with 6 bases lying between them. The V gene's germline CDR1 is LNHDA and CDR2 SQIVND (reference sequence). Together with reference TRBV19 and TRBJ1-5, the CDR3 gives the full variable domain: DGGITQSPKYLFRKEGQNVTLSCEQNLNHDAMYWYRQDPGQGLRLIYYSQIVNDFQKGDIAEGYSVSREKKESFPLTVTSAQKNPTAFYLCASSIERGPQHFGDGTRLSIL.

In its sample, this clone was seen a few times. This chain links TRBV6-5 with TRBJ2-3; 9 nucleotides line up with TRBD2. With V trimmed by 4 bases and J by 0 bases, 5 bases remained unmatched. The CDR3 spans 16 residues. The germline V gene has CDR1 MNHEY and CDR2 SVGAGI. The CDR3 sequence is CASSSRLAASTDTQYF. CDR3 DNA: TGTGCCAGCAGTTCCCGACTAGCGGCTAGCACAGATACGCAGTATTTT.

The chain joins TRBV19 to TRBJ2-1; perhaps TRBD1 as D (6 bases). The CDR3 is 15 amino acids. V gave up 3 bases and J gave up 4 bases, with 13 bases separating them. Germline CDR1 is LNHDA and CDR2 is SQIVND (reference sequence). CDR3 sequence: CASSIPGAGYNEQFF. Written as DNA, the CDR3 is TGTGCCAGTAGTATTCCAGGGGCAGGGTACAATGAGCAGTTCTTC.

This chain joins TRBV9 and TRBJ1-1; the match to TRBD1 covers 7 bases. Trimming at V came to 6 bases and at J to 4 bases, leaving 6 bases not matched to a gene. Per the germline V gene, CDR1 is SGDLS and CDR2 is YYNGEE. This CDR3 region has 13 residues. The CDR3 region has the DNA TGTGCCAGCACCCGACAGGGCGGCACTGAAGCTTTCTTT. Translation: CASTRQGGTEAFF.

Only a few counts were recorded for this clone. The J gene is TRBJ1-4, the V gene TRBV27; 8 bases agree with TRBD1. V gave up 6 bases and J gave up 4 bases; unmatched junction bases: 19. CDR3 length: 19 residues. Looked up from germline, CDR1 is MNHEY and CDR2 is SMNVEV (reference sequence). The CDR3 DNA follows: TGTGCCAGCAGGACACAAGGGCAGACTGGGACAGGTATTAATGAAAAACTGTTTTTT. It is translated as CASRTQGQTGTGINEKLFF.

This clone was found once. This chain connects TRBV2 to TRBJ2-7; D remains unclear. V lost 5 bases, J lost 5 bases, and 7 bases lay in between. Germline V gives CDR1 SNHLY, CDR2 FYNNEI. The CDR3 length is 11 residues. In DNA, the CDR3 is TGTGCCAGCAGTACCTACCACGAGCAGTACTTC. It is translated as CASSTYHEQYF. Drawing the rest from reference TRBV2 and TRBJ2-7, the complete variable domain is EPEVTQTPSHQVTQMGQEVILRCVPISNHLYFYWYRQILGQKVEFLVSFYNNEISEKSEIFDDQFSVERPDGSNFTLKIRSTKLEDSAMYFCASSTYHEQYFGPGTRLTVT.

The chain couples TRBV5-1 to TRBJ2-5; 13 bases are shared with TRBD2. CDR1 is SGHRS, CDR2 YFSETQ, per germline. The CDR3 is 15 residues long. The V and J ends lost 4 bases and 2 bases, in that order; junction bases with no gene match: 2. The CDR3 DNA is TGCGCCAGCAGCCCGGGACTAGCGGGGCAAGAGACCCAGTACTTC. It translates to CASSPGLAGQETQYF.

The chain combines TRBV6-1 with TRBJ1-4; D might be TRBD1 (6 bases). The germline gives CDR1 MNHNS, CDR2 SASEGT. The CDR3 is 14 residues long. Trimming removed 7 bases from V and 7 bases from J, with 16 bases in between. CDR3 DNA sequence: TGTGCCAGCATACAGGGAGGGACGGGTGAAAAACTGTTTTTT. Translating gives CASIQGGTGEKLFF.

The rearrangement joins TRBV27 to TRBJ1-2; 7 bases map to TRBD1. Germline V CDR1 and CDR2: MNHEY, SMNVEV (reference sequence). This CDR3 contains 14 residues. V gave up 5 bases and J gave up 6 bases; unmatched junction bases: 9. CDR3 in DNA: TGTGCCAGCAGTAGACAGGGCTCGAGGGATGGCTACACCTTC. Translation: CASSRQGSRDGYTF.

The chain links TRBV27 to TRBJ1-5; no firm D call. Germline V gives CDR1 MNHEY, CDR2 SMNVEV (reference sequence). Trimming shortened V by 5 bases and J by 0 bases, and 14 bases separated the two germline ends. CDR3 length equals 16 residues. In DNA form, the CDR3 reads TGTGCCAGCAGTGCTCAACCGACACTTAGCAATCAGCCCCAGCATTTT. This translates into CASSAQPTLSNQPQHF.

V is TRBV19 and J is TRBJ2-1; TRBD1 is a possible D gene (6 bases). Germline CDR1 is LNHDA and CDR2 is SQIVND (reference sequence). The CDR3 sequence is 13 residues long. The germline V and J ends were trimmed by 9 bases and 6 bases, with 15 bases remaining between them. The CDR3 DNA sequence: TGTGCCAGCAGGGGTGGCGGTAGCAATGAGCAGTTCTTC. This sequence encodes CASRGGGSNEQFF.

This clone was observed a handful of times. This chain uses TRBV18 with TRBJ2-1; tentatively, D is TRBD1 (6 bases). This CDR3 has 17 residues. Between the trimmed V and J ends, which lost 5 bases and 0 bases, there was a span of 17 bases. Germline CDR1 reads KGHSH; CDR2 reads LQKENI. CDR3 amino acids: CASSTLQGSSSYNEQFF. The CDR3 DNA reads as TGTGCCAGCTCAACTTTACAGGGATCAAGCTCCTACAATGAGCAGTTCTTC.

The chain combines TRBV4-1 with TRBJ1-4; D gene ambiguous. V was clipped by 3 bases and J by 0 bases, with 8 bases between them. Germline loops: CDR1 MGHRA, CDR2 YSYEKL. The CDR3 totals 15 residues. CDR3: CASSQILATNEKLFF. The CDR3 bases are TGCGCCAGCAGCCAGATCTTAGCAACTAATGAAAAACTGTTTTTT.

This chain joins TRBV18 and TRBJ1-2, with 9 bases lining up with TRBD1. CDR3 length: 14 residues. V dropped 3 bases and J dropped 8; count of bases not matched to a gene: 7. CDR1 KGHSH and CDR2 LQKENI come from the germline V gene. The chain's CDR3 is CASSPGTGPVGYTF. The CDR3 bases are TGTGCCAGCTCACCCGGGACAGGGCCCGTGGGCTACACCTTC.

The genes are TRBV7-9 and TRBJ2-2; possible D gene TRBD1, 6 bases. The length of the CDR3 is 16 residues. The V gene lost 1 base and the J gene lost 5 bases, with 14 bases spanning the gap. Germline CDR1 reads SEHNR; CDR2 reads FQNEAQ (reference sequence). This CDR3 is CASSLGQGSSTGELFF. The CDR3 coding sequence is TGTGCCAGCAGCTTAGGTCAGGGGTCCTCAACCGGGGAGCTGTTTTTT.

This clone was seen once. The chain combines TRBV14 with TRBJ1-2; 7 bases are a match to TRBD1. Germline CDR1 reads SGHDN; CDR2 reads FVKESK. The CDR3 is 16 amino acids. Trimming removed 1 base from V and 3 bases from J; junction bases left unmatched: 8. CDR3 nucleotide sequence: TGTGCCAGCAGCCAAGGGGTACAGGGGCAGCACTATGGCTACACCTTC. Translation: CASSQGVQGQHYGYTF.

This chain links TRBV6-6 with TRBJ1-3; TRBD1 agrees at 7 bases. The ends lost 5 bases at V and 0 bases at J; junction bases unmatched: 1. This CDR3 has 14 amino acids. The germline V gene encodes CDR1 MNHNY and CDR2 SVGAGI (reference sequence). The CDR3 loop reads CASSRDSSGNTIYF. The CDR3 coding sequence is TGTGCCAGCAGTCGGGACAGCTCTGGAAACACCATATATTTT.

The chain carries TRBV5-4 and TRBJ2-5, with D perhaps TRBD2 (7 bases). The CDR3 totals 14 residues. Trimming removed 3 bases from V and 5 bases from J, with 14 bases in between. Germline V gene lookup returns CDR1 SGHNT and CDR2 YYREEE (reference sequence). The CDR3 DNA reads TGTGCCAGCAGCTCATGGGGGGGCCTGGAGACCCAGTACTTC. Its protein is CASSSWGGLETQYF.

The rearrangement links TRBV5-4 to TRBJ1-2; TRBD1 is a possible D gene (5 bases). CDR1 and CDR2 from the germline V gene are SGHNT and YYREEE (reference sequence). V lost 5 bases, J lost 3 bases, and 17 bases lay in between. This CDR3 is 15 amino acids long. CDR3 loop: CASSLDSPGYYGYTF. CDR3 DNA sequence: TGTGCCAGCAGTTTAGACAGCCCCGGTTACTATGGCTACACCTTC. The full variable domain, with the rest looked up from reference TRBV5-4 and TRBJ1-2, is ETGVTQSPTHLIKTRGQQVTLRCSSQSGHNTVSWYQQALGQGPQFIFQYYREEENGRGNFPPRFSGLQFPNYSSELNVNALELDDSALYLCASSLDSPGYYGYTFGSGTRLTVV.